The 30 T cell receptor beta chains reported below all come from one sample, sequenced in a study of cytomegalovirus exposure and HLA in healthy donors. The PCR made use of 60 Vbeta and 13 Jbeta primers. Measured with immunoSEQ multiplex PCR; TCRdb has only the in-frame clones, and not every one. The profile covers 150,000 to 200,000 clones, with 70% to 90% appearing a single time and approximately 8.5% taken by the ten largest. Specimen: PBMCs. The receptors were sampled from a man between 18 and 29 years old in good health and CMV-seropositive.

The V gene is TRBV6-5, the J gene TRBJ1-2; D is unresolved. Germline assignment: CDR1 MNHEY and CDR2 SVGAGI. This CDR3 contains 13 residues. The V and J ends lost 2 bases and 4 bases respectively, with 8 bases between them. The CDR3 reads CASSYMEGYGYTF. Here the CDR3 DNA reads TGTGCCAGCAGTTACATGGAGGGCTATGGCTACACCTTC.

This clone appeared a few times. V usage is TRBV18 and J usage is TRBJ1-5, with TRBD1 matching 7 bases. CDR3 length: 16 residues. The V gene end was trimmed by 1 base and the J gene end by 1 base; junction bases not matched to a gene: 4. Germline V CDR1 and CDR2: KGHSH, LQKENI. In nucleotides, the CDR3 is TGTGCCAGCTCACCACAGGGGGCAGGGAGCAATCAGCCCCAGCATTTT. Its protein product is CASSPQGAGSNQPQHF. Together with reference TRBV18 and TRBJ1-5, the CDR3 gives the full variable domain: NAGVMQNPRHLVRRRGQEARLRCSPMKGHSHVYWYRQLPEEGLKFMVYLQKENIIDESGMPKERFSAEFPKEGPSILRIQQVVRGDSAAYFCASSPQGAGSNQPQHFGDGTRLSIL.

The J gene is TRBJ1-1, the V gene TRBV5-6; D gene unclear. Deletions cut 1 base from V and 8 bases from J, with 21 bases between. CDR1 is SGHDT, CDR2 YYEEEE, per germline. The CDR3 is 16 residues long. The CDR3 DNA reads TGTGCCAGCAGCTTGTACGGGCTCGAAGGGAGGGAAGAAGCTTTCTTT. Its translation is CASSLYGLEGREEAFF. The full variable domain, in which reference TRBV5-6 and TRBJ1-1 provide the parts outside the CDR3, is DAGVTQSPTHLIKTRGQQVTLRCSPKSGHDTVSWYQQALGQGPQFIFQYYEEEERQRGNFPDRFSGHQFPNYSSELNVNALLLGDSALYLCASSLYGLEGREEAFFGQGTRLTVV.

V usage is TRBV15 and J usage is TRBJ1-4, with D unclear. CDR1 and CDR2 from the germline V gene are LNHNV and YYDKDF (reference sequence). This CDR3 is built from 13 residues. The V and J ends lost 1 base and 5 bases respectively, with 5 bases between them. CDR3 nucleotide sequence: TGTGCCACCAGCAGAGTTCTAAATGAAAAACTGTTTTTT. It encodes CATSRVLNEKLFF.

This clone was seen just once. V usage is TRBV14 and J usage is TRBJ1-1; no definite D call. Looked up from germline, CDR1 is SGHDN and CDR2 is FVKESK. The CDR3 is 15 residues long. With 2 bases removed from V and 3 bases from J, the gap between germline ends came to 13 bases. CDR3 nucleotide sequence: TGTGCCAGCAGCCAACTTCCCGCACTTGACACTGAAGCTTTCTTT. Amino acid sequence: CASSQLPALDTEAFF. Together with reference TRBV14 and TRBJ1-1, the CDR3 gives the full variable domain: EAGVTQFPSHSVIEKGQTVTLRCDPISGHDNLYWYRRVMGKEIKFLLHFVKESKQDESGMPNNRFLAERTGGTYSTLKVQPAELEDSGVYFCASSQLPALDTEAFFGQGTRLTVV.

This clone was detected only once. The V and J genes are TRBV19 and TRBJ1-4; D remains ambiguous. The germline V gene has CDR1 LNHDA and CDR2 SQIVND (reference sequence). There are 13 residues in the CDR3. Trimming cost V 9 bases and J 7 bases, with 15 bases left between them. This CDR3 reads CASLQEEAEKLFF. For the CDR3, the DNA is TGTGCCAGCCTCCAGGAGGAGGCTGAAAAACTGTTTTTT.

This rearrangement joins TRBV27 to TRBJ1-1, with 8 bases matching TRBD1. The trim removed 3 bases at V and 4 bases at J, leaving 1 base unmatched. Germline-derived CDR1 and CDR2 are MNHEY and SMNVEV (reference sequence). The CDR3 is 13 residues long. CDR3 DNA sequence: TGTGCCAGCAGTTTTGGGACAGGCACTGAAGCTTTCTTT. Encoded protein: CASSFGTGTEAFF.

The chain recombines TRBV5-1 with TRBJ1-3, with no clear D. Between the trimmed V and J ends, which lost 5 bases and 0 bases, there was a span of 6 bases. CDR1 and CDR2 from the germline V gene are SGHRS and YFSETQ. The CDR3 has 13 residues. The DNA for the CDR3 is TGCGCCAGCAGAAATTACTCTGGAAACACCATATATTTT. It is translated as CASRNYSGNTIYF.

Here the CDR3 DNA reads TGTGCCATCAGTGTCGGACAGAGTGGCGATGAGACCCAGTACTTC. As protein: CAISVGQSGDETQYF. This sequence joins TRBV10-3 and TRBJ2-5; TRBD1 might be the D (6 bases). Germline-derived CDR1 and CDR2 are ENHRY and SYGVKD. Between the trimmed V and J ends, which lost 4 bases and 5 bases, there was a span of 17 bases. This CDR3 has 15 residues.

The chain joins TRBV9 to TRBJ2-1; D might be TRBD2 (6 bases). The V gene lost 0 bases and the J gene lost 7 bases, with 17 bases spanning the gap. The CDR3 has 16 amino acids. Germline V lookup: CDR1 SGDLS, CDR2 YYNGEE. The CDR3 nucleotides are TGTGCCAGCAGCGTAGTGGGAGGAGGAGTCCCTAATGAGCAGTTCTTC. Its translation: CASSVVGGGVPNEQFF.

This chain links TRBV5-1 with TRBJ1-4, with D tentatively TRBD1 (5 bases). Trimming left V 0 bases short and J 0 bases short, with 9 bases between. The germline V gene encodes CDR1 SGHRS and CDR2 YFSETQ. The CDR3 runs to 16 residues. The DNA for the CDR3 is TGCGCCAGCAGCTTGGCCAGGGCGGCAACTAATGAAAAACTGTTTTTT. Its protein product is CASSLARAATNEKLFF.

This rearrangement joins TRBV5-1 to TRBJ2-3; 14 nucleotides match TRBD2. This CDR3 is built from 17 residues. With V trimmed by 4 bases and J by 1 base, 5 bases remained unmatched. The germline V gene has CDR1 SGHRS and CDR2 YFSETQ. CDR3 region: CASSVPGLAGGTDTQYF. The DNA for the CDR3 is TGCGCCAGCAGCGTGCCGGGACTAGCGGGGGGCACAGATACGCAGTATTTT.

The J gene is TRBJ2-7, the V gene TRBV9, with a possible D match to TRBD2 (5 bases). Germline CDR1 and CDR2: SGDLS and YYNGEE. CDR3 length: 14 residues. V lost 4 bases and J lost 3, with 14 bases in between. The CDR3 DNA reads TGTGCCAGCAGCCCCTCAGGAGCGGTCTACGAGCAGTACTTC. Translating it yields CASSPSGAVYEQYF.

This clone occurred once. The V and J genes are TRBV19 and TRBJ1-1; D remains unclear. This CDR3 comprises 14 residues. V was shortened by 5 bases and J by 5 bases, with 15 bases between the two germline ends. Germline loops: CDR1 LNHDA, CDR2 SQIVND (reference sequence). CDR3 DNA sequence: TGTGCCAGTAGTCGTGGGGAGGGCGGGACTGAAGCTTTCTTT. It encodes CASSRGEGGTEAFF.

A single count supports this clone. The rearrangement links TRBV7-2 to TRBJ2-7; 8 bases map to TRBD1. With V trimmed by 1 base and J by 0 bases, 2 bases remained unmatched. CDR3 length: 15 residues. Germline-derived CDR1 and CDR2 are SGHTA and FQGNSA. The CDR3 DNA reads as TGTGCCAGCAGCTTAGGGACAGGGCTCTCCTACGAGCAGTACTTC. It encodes CASSLGTGLSYEQYF.

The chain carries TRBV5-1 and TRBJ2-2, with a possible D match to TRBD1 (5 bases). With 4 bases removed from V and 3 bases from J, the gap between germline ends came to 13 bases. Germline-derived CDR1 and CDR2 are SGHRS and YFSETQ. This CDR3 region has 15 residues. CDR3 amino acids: CASSHYDRDTGELFF. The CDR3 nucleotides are TGCGCCAGCAGCCATTACGACAGAGACACCGGGGAGCTGTTTTTT.

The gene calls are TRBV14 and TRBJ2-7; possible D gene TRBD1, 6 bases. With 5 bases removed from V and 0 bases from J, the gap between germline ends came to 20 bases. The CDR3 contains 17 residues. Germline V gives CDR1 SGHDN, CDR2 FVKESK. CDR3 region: CASSGTGTSYFSYEQYF. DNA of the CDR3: TGTGCCAGCAGCGGTACCGGGACAAGCTATTTCTCCTACGAGCAGTACTTC. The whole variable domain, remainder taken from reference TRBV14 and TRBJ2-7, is EAGVTQFPSHSVIEKGQTVTLRCDPISGHDNLYWYRRVMGKEIKFLLHFVKESKQDESGMPNNRFLAERTGGTYSTLKVQPAELEDSGVYFCASSGTGTSYFSYEQYFGPGTRLTVT.

Here the CDR3 DNA reads TGTGCCAGCAGCGTAGGGGGGACACCGAAAGAGACCCAGTACTTC. It specifies CASSVGGTPKETQYF. The V call is TRBV9, the J call TRBJ2-5; D is possibly TRBD1 (6 bases). The CDR3 length is 15 residues. The germline gives CDR1 SGDLS, CDR2 YYNGEE. V lost 0 bases, J lost 3 bases, and 12 bases lay in between.

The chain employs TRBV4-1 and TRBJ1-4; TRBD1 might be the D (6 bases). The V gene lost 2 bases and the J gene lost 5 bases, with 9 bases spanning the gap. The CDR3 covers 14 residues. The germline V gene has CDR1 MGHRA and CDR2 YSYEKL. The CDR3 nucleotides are TGCGCCAGCAGCCAATCAGGGGAGAATGAAAAACTGTTTTTT. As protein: CASSQSGENEKLFF.

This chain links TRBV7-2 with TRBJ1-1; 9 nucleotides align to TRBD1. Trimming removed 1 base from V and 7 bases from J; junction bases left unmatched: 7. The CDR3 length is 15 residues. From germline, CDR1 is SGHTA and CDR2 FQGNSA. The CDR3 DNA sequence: TGTGCCAGCAGCTTAGTATTGTCGGGACAGGGTGAAGCTTTCTTT. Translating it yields CASSLVLSGQGEAFF.

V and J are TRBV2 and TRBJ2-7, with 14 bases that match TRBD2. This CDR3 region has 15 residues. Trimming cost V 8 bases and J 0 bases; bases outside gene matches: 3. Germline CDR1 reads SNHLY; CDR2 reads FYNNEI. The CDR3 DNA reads TGTGCCAGCTGGACTAGCGGGGGGTTCTCCTACGAGCAGTACTTC. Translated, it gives CASWTSGGFSYEQYF.

This chain's CDR3 is CASSQTGQETQYF. The CDR3 DNA reads TGTGCCAGCAGCCAGACAGGACAAGAGACCCAGTACTTC. The chain couples TRBV14 to TRBJ2-5; tentative D call: TRBD1 (6 bases). V was trimmed by 3 bases and J by 2 bases, leaving 7 bases between them. Germline CDR1 and CDR2: SGHDN and FVKESK. This CDR3 is 13 amino acids long.

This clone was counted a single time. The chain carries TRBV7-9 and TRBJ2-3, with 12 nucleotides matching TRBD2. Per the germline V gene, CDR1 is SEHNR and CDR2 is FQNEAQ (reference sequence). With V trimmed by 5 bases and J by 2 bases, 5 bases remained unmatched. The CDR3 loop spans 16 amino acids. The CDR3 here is CASSRRLAGVTDTQYF. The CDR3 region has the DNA TGTGCCAGCAGCAGGCGACTAGCGGGGGTCACAGATACGCAGTATTTT.

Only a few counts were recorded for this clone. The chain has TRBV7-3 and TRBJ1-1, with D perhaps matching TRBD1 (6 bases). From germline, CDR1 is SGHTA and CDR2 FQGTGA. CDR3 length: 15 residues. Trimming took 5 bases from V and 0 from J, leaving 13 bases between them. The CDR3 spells CASSPGGAMNTEAFF. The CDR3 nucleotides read TGTGCCAGCAGCCCCGGGGGGGCCATGAACACTGAAGCTTTCTTT.

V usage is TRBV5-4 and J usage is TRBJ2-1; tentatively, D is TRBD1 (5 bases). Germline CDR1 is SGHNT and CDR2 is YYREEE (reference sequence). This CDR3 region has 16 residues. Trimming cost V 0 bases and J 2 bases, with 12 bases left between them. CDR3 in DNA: TGTGCCAGCAGCTTGGACAGGTTTAAGACCTACAATGAGCAGTTCTTC. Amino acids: CASSLDRFKTYNEQFF.

CDR3 in amino acids: CAIRDPGENTGELFF. CDR3 in DNA: TGTGCCATCAGGGATCCGGGGGAAAACACCGGGGAGCTGTTTTTT. This sequence joins TRBV10-3 and TRBJ2-2, with a weak D call TRBD2 (6 bases). V was cut by 6 bases and J by 2 bases, with 13 bases left in between. This CDR3 is built from 15 residues. Germline V gene lookup returns CDR1 ENHRY and CDR2 SYGVKD.

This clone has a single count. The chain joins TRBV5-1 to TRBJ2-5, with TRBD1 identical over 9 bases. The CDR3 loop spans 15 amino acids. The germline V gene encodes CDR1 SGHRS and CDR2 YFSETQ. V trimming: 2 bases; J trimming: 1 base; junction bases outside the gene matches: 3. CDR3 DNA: TGCGCCAGCAGCTTCTTACAGGGGGCCCAAGAGACCCAGTACTTC. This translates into CASSFLQGAQETQYF.

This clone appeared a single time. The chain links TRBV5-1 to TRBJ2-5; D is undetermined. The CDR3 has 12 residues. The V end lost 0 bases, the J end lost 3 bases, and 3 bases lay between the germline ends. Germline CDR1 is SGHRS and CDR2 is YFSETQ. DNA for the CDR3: TGCGCCAGCAGCTTGGGAGAAGAGACCCAGTACTTC. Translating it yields CASSLGEETQYF. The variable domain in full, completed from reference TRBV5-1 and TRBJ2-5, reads KAGVTQTPRYLIKTRGQQVTLSCSPISGHRSVSWYQQTPGQGLQFLFEYFSETQRNKGNFPGRFSGRQFSNSRSEMNVSTLELGDSALYLCASSLGEETQYFGPGTRLLVL.

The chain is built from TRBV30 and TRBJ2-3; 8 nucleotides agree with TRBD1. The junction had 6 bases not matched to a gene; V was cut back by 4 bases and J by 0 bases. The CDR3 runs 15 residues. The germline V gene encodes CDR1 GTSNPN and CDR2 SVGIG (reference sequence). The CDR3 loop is CAWTRQGASTDTQYF. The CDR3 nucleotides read TGTGCCTGGACTCGGCAGGGGGCTAGCACAGATACGCAGTATTTT.

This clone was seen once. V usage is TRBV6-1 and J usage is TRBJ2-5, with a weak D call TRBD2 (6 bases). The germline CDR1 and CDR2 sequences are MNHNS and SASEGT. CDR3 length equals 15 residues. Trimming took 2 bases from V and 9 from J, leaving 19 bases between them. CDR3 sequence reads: CASSEMATFGGSQYF. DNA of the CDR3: TGTGCCAGCAGTGAAATGGCGACCTTCGGGGGATCCCAGTACTTC.